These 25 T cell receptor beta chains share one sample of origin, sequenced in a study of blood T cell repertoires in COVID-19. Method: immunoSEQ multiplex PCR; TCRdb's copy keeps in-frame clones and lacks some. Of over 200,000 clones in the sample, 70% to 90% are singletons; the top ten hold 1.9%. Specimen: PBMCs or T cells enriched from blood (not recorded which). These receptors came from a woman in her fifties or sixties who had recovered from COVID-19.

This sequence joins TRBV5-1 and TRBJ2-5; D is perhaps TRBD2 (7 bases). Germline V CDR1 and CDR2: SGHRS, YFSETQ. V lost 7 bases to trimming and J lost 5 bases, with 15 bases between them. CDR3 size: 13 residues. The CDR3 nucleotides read TGCGCCAGCCGAACGGGGGGCTCCGAGACCCAGTACTTC. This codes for CASRTGGSETQYF.

The CDR3 DNA is TGCAGCGTCTTTTCAGGGGGCTTCGGGAACACTGAAGCTTTCTTT. It translates to CSVFSGGFGNTEAFF. V is TRBV29-1 and J is TRBJ1-1, with TRBD1 identical over 8 bases. Germline CDR1 reads SQVTM; CDR2 reads ANQGSEA. Unmatched junction bases numbered 10, after V lost 6 bases and J lost 1 base. CDR3 length: 15 residues. The full variable domain, its missing parts supplied by reference TRBV29-1 and TRBJ1-1, is SAVISQKPSRDICQRGTSLTIQCQVDSQVTMMFWYRQQPGQSLTLIATANQGSEATYESGFVIDKFPISRPNLTFSTLTVSNMSPEDSSIYLCSVFSGGFGNTEAFFGQGTRLTVV.

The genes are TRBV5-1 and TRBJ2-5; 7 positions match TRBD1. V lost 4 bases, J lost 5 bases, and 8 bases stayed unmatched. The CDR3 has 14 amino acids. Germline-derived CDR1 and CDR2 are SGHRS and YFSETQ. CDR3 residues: CASSIRQGGETQYF. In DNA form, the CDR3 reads TGCGCCAGCAGCATAAGACAGGGCGGTGAGACCCAGTACTTC.

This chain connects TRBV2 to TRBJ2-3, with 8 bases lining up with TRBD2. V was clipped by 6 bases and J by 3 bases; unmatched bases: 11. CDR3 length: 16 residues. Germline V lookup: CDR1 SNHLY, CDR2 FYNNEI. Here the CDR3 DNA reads TGTGCCAGCAGCGGGGGCAGCGGGAGAAGGACAGATACGCAGTATTTT. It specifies CASSGGSGRRTDTQYF.

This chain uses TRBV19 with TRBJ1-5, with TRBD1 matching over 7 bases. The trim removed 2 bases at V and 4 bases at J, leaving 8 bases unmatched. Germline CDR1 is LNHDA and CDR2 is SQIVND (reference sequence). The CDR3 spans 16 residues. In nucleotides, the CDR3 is TGTGCCAGTAGTATAATTAGCAGGGGGGTAAATCAGCCCCAGCATTTT. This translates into CASSIISRGVNQPQHF.

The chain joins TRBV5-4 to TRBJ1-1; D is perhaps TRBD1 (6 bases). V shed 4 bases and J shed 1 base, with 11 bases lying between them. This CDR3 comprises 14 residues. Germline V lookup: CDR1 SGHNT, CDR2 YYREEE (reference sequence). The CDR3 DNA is TGTGCCAGCAGCCGTGGACAGACGAACACTGAAGCTTTCTTT. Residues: CASSRGQTNTEAFF.

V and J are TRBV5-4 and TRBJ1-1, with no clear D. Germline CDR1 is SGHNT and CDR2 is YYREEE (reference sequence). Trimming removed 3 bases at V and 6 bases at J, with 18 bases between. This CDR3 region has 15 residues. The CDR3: CASSSAKGGFAEAFF. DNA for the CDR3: TGTGCCAGCAGCTCCGCAAAGGGAGGATTTGCTGAAGCTTTCTTT.

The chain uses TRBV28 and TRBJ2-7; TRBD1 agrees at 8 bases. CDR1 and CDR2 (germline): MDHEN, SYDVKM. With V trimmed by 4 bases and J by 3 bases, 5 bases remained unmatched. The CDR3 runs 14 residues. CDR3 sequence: CASSSPDRVYEQYF. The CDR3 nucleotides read TGTGCCAGCAGTTCCCCGGACAGGGTCTACGAGCAGTACTTC.

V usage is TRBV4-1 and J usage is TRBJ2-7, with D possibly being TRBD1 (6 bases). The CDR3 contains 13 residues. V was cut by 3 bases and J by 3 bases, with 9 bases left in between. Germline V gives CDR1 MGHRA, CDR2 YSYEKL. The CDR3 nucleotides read TGCGCCAGCAGCCAGAGACAGGACTACGAGCAGTACTTC. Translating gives CASSQRQDYEQYF.

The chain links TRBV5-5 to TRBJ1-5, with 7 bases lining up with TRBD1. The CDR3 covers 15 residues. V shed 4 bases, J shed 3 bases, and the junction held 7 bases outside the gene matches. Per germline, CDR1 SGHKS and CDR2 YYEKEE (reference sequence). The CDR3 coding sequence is TGTGCCAGCAGCGCAGGACAGGCGACCAATCAGCCCCAGCATTTT. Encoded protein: CASSAGQATNQPQHF.

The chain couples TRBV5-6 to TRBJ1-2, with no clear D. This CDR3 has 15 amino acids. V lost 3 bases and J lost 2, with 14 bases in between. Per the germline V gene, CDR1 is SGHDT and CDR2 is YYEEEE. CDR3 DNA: TGTGCCAGCAGCTGGGCCCTCACGCACAACTATGGCTACACCTTC. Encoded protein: CASSWALTHNYGYTF.

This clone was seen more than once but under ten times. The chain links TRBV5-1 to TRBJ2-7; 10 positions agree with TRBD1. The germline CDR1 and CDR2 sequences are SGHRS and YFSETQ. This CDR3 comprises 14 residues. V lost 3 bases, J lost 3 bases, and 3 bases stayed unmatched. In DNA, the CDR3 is TGCGCCAGCAGCTGGGGGACAGGGGACTACGAGCAGTACTTC. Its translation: CASSWGTGDYEQYF.

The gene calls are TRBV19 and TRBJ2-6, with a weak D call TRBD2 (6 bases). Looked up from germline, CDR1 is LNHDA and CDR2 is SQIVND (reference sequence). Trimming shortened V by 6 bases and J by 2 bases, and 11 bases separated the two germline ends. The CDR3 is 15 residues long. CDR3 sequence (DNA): TGTGCCAGTAGACCTTGGAGGGCTGGGGCCAACGTCCTGACTTTC. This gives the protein CASRPWRAGANVLTF. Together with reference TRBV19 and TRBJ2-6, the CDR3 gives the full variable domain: DGGITQSPKYLFRKEGQNVTLSCEQNLNHDAMYWYRQDPGQGLRLIYYSQIVNDFQKGDIAEGYSVSREKKESFPLTVTSAQKNPTAFYLCASRPWRAGANVLTFGAGSRLTVL.

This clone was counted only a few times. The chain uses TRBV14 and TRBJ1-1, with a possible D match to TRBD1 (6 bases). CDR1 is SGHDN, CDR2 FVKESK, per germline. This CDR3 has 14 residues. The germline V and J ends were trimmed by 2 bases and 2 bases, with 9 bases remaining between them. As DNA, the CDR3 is TGTGCCAGCAGCCAATGGACAGTAAACACTGAAGCTTTCTTT. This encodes CASSQWTVNTEAFF.

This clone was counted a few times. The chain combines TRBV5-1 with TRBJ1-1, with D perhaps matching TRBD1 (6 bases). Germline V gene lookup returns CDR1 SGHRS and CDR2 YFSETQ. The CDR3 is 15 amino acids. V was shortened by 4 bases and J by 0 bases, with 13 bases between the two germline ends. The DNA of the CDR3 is TGCGCCAGCAGCAAAGTCGGACAGCTGAACACTGAAGCTTTCTTT. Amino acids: CASSKVGQLNTEAFF.

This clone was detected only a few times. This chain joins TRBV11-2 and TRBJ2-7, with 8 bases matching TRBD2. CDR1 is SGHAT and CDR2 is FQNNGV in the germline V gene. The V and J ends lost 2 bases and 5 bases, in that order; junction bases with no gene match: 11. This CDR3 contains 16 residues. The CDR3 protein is CASSLRSGGYSHEQYF. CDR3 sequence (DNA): TGTGCCAGCAGCTTAAGGTCGGGAGGGTACTCGCACGAGCAGTACTTC.

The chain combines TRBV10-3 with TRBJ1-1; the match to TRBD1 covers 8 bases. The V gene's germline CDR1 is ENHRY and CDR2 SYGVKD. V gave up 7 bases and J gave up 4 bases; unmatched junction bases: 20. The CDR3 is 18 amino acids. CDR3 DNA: TGTGCCATCAAACTGGGACGGGGCGACAGGGGAGGGAGCACTGAAGCTTTCTTT. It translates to CAIKLGRGDRGGSTEAFF.

The CDR3 loop reads CASSSYRVMAKNIQYF. The CDR3 nucleotides read TGTGCCAGCAGCTCCTACAGGGTAATGGCCAAAAACATTCAGTACTTC. V gene TRBV5-4 combines with J gene TRBJ2-4; a weak D match, TRBD1 (6 bases). This CDR3 has 16 residues. Trimming pared 3 bases from V and 1 base from J, leaving 14 bases between. CDR1 and CDR2 (germline): SGHNT, YYREEE (reference sequence). Based on the CDR3 plus reference TRBV5-4 and TRBJ2-4, the full variable domain is ETGVTQSPTHLIKTRGQQVTLRCSSQSGHNTVSWYQQALGQGPQFIFQYYREEENGRGNFPPRFSGLQFPNYSSELNVNALELDDSALYLCASSSYRVMAKNIQYFGAGTRLSVL.

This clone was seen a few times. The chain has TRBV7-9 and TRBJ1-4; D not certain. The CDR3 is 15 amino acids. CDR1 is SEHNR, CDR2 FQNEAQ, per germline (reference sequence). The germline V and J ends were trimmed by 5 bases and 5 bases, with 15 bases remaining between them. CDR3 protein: CASSETLGANEKLFF. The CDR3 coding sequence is TGTGCCAGCAGCGAGACATTGGGCGCGAATGAAAAACTGTTTTTT.

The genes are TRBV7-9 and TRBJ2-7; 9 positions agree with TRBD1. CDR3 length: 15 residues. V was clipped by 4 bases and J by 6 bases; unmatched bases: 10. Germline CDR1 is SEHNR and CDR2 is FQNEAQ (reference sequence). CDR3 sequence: CASSSGQGVTSEQYF. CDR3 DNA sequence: TGTGCCAGCAGCTCGGGACAGGGAGTAACGAGCGAGCAGTACTTC.

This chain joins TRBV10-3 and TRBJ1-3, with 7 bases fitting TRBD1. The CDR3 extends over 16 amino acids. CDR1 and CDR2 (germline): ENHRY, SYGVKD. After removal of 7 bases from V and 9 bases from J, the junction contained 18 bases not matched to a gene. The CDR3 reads CAITPAVGRGAGTIYF. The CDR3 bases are TGTGCCATCACCCCCGCGGTGGGCAGGGGGGCTGGCACCATATATTTT.

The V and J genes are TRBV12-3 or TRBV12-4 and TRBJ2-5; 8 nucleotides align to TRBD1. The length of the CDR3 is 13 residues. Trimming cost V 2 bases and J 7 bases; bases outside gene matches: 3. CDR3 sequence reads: CASSLFGTGTQYF. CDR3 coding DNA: TGTGCCAGCAGTTTATTTGGGACAGGGACCCAGTACTTC.

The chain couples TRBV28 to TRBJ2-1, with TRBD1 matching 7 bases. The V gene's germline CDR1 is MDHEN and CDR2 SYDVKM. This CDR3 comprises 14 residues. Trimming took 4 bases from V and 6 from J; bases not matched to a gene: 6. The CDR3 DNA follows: TGTGCCAGCAGTTCCAGTGGGACAGCCAATGAGCAGTTCTTC. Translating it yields CASSSSGTANEQFF.

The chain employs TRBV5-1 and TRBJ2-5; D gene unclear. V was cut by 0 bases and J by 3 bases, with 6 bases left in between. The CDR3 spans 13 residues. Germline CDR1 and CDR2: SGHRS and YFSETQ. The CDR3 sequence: CASSLGLEETQYF. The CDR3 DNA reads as TGCGCCAGCAGCTTGGGGTTAGAAGAGACCCAGTACTTC.

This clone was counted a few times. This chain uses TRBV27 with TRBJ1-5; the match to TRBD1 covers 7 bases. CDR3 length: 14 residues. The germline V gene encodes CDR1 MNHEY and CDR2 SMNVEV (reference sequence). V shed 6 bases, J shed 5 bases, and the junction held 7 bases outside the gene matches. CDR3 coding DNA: TGTGCCAGCAGGCCGTGGACAGGTGATCAGCCCCAGCATTTT. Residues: CASRPWTGDQPQHF.